This T cell receptor beta chain stems from a study of STAT3 mutations in large granular lymphocyte leukemia. TCRdb's table, derived via immunoSEQ multiplex PCR, lists solely in-frame clones and lacks some. The sample shows 9,000 to 15,000 clones, about 70% of them seen only once. Overall study findings and caveats: In some patients, a small highly pathogenic clone possibly went undetected. Clonal expansion was inferred from other time points because no sample existed at each clone's first appearance. At least one immunodominant TCR beta clonotype appeared in every T-cell large granular lymphocyte leukemia patient. TCR clonotype switching after therapy occurred in about 35% of the 18 patients.

The CDR3 runs to 16 residues. Trimming took 6 bases from V and 6 from J; bases not matched to a gene: 13. Per the germline V gene, CDR1 is MGHDK and CDR2 is SYGVNS. Details on this clone: Its cognate antigen is unknown.

Sequenced material: peripheral blood mononuclear cells. The receptor was derived from a man aged 55 to 69 with T-cell large granular lymphocyte leukemia. Some clones in this sample may be carry-over from other donors' samples. The chain carries TRBV25-1 and TRBJ1-4, with 7 bases lining up with TRBD1. CDR3 sequence reads: CASRDRTGAGYEKLFF. The CDR3 coding sequence is TGTGCCAGCAGGGATAGAACAGGGGCGGGCTATGAAAAACTGTTTTTT.